This is a list of T cell receptor beta chains from one sample in a study of human thymus T cells. The method was immunoSEQ multiplex PCR; TCRdb's version includes in-frame clones alone and lacks a portion of them. Of 54,000 or so clones in the sample, 94% were seen once. The sequenced sample consisted of blood. These receptors all stem from a boy less than two years old with a congenital heart defect but otherwise immunologically healthy. The CDR3 runs from the conserved cysteine through the conserved F or W. D genes are given only for firm matches.

d_gene: .
v_gene: TRBV6-5
CDR3aa: CASSRGRSSYEQYF

d_gene: .
v_gene: TRBV9
CDR3aa: CASSVGDTQYF

d_gene: .
v_gene: TRBV28
CDR3aa: CASSFESWKNEQFF

d_gene: TRBD2
v_gene: TRBV13
CDR3aa: CASSLKTSGSRDTQYF

d_gene: TRBD1
v_gene: TRBV10-1
CDR3aa: CASSESGTGVKYTQYF

d_gene: .
v_gene: TRBV2
CDR3aa: CASRGRISGANVLTF

d_gene: .
v_gene: TRBV14
CDR3aa: CASSQEDRQTQYF

d_gene: .
v_gene: TRBV4-2
CDR3aa: CASSQSGTAPTEQFF

d_gene: .
v_gene: TRBV13
CDR3aa: CASSRDSQETQYF

d_gene: .
v_gene: TRBV7-9
CDR3aa: CASSLVGGYEQYF

d_gene: TRBD2
v_gene: TRBV25-1
CDR3aa: CASSGVSGSKMTDTQYF

d_gene: .
v_gene: TRBV21-1
CDR3aa: CASSLKIPPQYSNQPQHF

d_gene: .
v_gene: TRBV19
CDR3aa: CASSIIGTGTIYEQYF

d_gene: .
v_gene: TRBV2
CDR3aa: CASSESGLDSNQPQHF

d_gene: .
v_gene: TRBV6-6
CDR3aa: CASRQGITTNEKLFF

d_gene: .
v_gene: TRBV19
CDR3aa: CASSTGMRTYNEQFF

d_gene: .
v_gene: TRBV2
CDR3aa: CASSEAGSQPQHF

d_gene: TRBD2
v_gene: TRBV11-2
CDR3aa: CASSLAGGPGELFF

d_gene: .
v_gene: TRBV25-1
CDR3aa: CANRPRGEGADTQYF

d_gene: .
v_gene: TRBV28
CDR3aa: CASSLLPLTPGELFF

d_gene: .
v_gene: TRBV27
CDR3aa: CASSVLPRGGYEQYF

d_gene: .
v_gene: TRBV28
CDR3aa: CASSLGGGLLYEQYF

d_gene: TRBD2
v_gene: TRBV2
CDR3aa: CASRPGLAGGYELFF

d_gene: .
v_gene: TRBV4-1
CDR3aa: CASSQDREGKNTEAFF

d_gene: .
v_gene: TRBV14
CDR3aa: CASSHSGDSSFTDTQYF

d_gene: TRBD1
v_gene: TRBV19
CDR3aa: CARTGGANQPQHF

d_gene: .
v_gene: TRBV5-4
CDR3aa: CASSLAGGGSYNEQFF

d_gene: .
v_gene: TRBV6-6
CDR3aa: CASSYGESYEQYF

d_gene: .
v_gene: TRBV5-1
CDR3aa: CASSLYTGSPNTDTQYF

d_gene: .
v_gene: TRBV6-1
CDR3aa: CASSQSATYGYTF

d_gene: TRBD1
v_gene: TRBV7-2
CDR3aa: CASSYGTGGDGYTF

d_gene: TRBD2
v_gene: TRBV19
CDR3aa: CASSHPGLATLNEQFF

d_gene: TRBD1
v_gene: TRBV6-6
CDR3aa: CASRPDRANTGELFF

d_gene: .
v_gene: TRBV5-1
CDR3aa: CASSLENFDNEQFF

d_gene: .
v_gene: TRBV5-1
CDR3aa: CASSPTSAGAATNEKLFF

d_gene: .
v_gene: TRBV5-1
CDR3aa: CASSFGRKNTEAFF

d_gene: .
v_gene: TRBV20-1
CDR3aa: CSEQPNTEAFF

d_gene: TRBD2
v_gene: TRBV7-2
CDR3aa: CASSVRTSGVGGTTDTQYF

d_gene: .
v_gene: TRBV7-3
CDR3aa: CASSLIPGPNTEAFF

d_gene: .
v_gene: TRBV9
CDR3aa: CASRRGGGSYNEQFF

d_gene: .
v_gene: TRBV28
CDR3aa: CASSLGQETQYF

d_gene: TRBD2
v_gene: TRBV4-2
CDR3aa: CASSQDPGAGGQFF